This paragraph covers one T cell receptor (beta chain) sequence. Its matching antigen is unknown. Trimming left V 5 bases short and J 2 bases short, with 15 bases between. The CDR3 runs 14 residues. CDR1 is DFQATT, CDR2 SNEGSKA, per germline (reference sequence). This record comes from a study of blood T cells in healthy people across ages. Findings and caveats of the study: It was not possible, with unsorted PBMCs, to conclusively compare naive and antigen-experienced cells.

PCR was performed a second time for about 6 to 11 cycles using a sample-barcoded 5' primer and a J-beta primer mix. TCRdb recomputed calls from the 5' RACE reads with MiXCR, one row per CDR3 protein. Among about 1.6 million distinct CDR3 sequences, roughly 30% were seen once, and the ten largest hold about 10%. The source material was blood. The TCR comes from a woman aged 30 to 39 in good health. The rearrangement joins TRBV20-1 to TRBJ1-2; the D gene is possibly TRBD1 (5 bases). CDR3: CSASSPRQNYGYTF. CDR3 DNA sequence: TGCAGTGCTTCGTCCCCCCGACAGAACTATGGCTACACCTTC.